The 18 T cell receptor beta chains below all came from one sample that was sequenced in a study of cytomegalovirus exposure and HLA in healthy donors. Amplification used 60 Vbeta primers and 13 Jbeta primers. Profiled with immunoSEQ multiplex PCR; TCRdb holds only in-frame clones, not every one. The data contain nearly 300,000 clones, just over 85% of them seen just once; the ten biggest clones take up 3.5% to 4%. Sequences were obtained from PBMCs. All receptors come from a man aged 40-49 years in good health and CMV-seropositive.

As to this clone: The sample carries other DNA sequences with the same CDR3. The V call is TRBV10-2, the J call TRBJ1-5; 11 bases match TRBD1. The germline CDR1 and CDR2 sequences are WSHSY and SAAADI. With 6 bases clipped from V and 2 bases from J, the junction kept 0 bases outside the gene matches. This CDR3 is built from 14 residues. CDR3 coding DNA: TGCGCCAGCAGGGGACAGGGGGGCAATCAGCCCCAGCATTTT. This translates into CASRGQGGNQPQHF.

The gene calls are TRBV5-1 and TRBJ1-1; 8 positions agree with TRBD1. Germline assignment: CDR1 SGHRS and CDR2 YFSETQ. Germline trimming cut 3 bases from V and 3 bases from J; bases unmatched to any gene: 4. The CDR3 totals 14 residues. Here the CDR3 DNA reads TGCGCCAGCAGCTCTGGACAGGGTTACACTGAAGCTTTCTTT. It is translated as CASSSGQGYTEAFF.

The rearrangement joins TRBV7-8 to TRBJ1-5; 7 bases fit TRBD1. V shed 1 base, J shed 5 bases, and the junction held 2 bases outside the gene matches. The CDR3 spans 14 residues. Germline assignment: CDR1 SGHVS and CDR2 FQNEAQ. CDR3 in DNA: TGTGCCAGCAGCTTAGTAAGGGGGCATCAGCCCCAGCATTTT. It codes for CASSLVRGHQPQHF.

The chain recombines TRBV28 with TRBJ2-7, with 10 positions matching TRBD1. The CDR3 is 14 amino acids. With V trimmed by 8 bases and J by 3 bases, 7 bases remained unmatched. Germline values: CDR1 MDHEN, CDR2 SYDVKM. The CDR3, as DNA: TGTGCCAGCGCACGAAGGGACAGGGGCTACGAGCAGTACTTC. Encoded protein: CASARRDRGYEQYF.

This chain connects TRBV29-1 to TRBJ2-2, with TRBD2 as a possible D gene (5 bases). The CDR3 covers 14 residues. The germline gives CDR1 SQVTM, CDR2 ANQGSEA. Trimming left V 1 base short and J 0 bases short, with 6 bases between. DNA of the CDR3: TGCAGCGTTGAAGCGGGATCGAACACCGGGGAGCTGTTTTTT. Its protein product is CSVEAGSNTGELFF.

The genes are TRBV5-1 and TRBJ2-1; D might be TRBD2 (6 bases). The CDR3 spans 14 residues. The germline CDR1 and CDR2 sequences are SGHRS and YFSETQ. The V and J ends lost 3 bases and 13 bases respectively, with 20 bases between them. The CDR3 loop reads CASSSSSGRFAQFF. CDR3 sequence (DNA): TGCGCCAGCAGCTCGTCATCCGGGAGATTCGCTCAGTTCTTC.

This clone was detected only a few times. The chain combines TRBV4-1 with TRBJ2-7; 7 bases are a match to TRBD2. The germline gives CDR1 MGHRA, CDR2 YSYEKL. This CDR3 is 16 amino acids long. The junction had 7 bases not matched to a gene; V was cut back by 0 bases and J by 2 bases. CDR3 nucleotides: TGCGCCAGCAGCCAAGATCTTGGAAGCGGGACCTACGAGCAGTACTTC. Amino acid sequence: CASSQDLGSGTYEQYF.

The gene calls are TRBV18 and TRBJ1-5; D possibly corresponds to TRBD1 (6 bases). V lost 3 bases, J lost 4 bases, and 10 bases lay in between. Germline lookup yields CDR1 KGHSH and CDR2 LQKENI. The length of the CDR3 is 14 residues. CDR3 loop: CASSPDRLNQPQHF. The CDR3 region has the DNA TGTGCCAGCTCACCCGACAGGTTGAATCAGCCCCAGCATTTT.

The CDR3 here is CASSLELAGAVEQFF. CDR3 DNA sequence: TGTGCCAGCAGCTTGGAACTAGCGGGAGCGGTTGAGCAGTTCTTC. The rearrangement uses TRBV5-8 and TRBJ2-1; 11 nucleotides match TRBD2. The ends lost 0 bases at V and 9 bases at J; junction bases unmatched: 5. Germline-derived CDR1 and CDR2 are SGHTS and YDEGEE. The CDR3 is made up of 15 amino acids.

The chain employs TRBV30 and TRBJ1-4; D unclear. Germline V CDR1 and CDR2: GTSNPN, SVGIG (reference sequence). This CDR3 has 15 amino acids. V was cut by 3 bases and J by 3 bases, with 14 bases left in between. CDR3 nucleotide sequence: TGTGCCTGGAGCCCTCTACCTGCGGCTAATGAAAAACTGTTTTTT. Translated: CAWSPLPAANEKLFF.

The chain carries TRBV7-9 and TRBJ2-2; a possible D gene is TRBD1 (7 bases). The CDR3 runs 18 residues. Germline CDR1 SEHNR, CDR2 FQNEAQ (reference sequence). Trimming left V 4 bases short and J 5 bases short, with 23 bases between. The DNA of the CDR3 is TGTGCCAGCAGCTCCGATAATAGGGGGACAGCGGGTACCGGGGAGCTGTTTTTT. Residues: CASSSDNRGTAGTGELFF.

The CDR3 is CASSLGPGISNQPQHF. Written as DNA, the CDR3 is TGTGCCAGCAGTTTAGGTCCAGGGATAAGCAATCAGCCCCAGCATTTT. V usage is TRBV28 and J usage is TRBJ1-5; D may be TRBD1 (5 bases). Germline V gene data show CDR1 as MDHEN and CDR2 as SYDVKM. The length of the CDR3 is 16 residues. Trimming shortened V by 2 bases and J by 1 base, and 12 bases separated the two germline ends.

The genes are TRBV12-1 and TRBJ2-5; the DNA was not used to check the table's D call, TRBD2. The DNA matches TRBJ2-7 better at its end, which makes the J call doubtful. TRBV12-1 is given as a pseudogene. This CDR3 has 18 amino acids. Here the CDR3 DNA reads TGTGCCAGCAGCCCGGGACTAGCGGGAGGGCCCCAATCCTACGAGCAGTACTTC. This encodes CASSPGLAGGPQSYEQYF.

As concerns this clone: The sample contains more than one DNA sequence encoding this CDR3. The V and J genes are TRBV5-4 and TRBJ2-7, with 11 bases that match TRBD1. The CDR3 sequence is 14 residues long. J gave up 2 bases and V 4 bases, and 2 bases lay outside the gene matches. Germline V gene data show CDR1 as SGHNT and CDR2 as YYREEE (reference sequence). In nucleotides, the CDR3 is TGTGCCAGCAGCCCGGGACAGGGGGCCTACGAGCAGTACTTC. This gives the protein CASSPGQGAYEQYF.

The genes are TRBV28 and TRBJ2-3; 8 bases map to TRBD2. The CDR3 has 17 residues. The germline V gene encodes CDR1 MDHEN and CDR2 SYDVKM. J lost 4 bases, V lost 0 bases, and 9 bases had no gene match. The CDR3 sequence is CASSLWFQAGAPDTQYF. DNA of the CDR3: TGTGCCAGCAGTTTATGGTTCCAAGCGGGAGCTCCAGATACGCAGTATTTT.

This chain connects TRBV6-5 to TRBJ1-1; the D is unclear. Germline lookup yields CDR1 MNHEY and CDR2 SVGAGI. The V end lost 0 bases, the J end lost 10 bases, and 12 bases lay between the germline ends. This CDR3 is 13 amino acids long. The CDR3 reads CASSYSWEKPAFF. As DNA, the CDR3 is TGTGCCAGCAGTTACTCATGGGAGAAGCCAGCTTTCTTT.

This clone was seen once. This sequence joins TRBV11-3 and TRBJ2-1; D call uncertain. The ends were cut back, 5 bases at V and 8 bases at J, with 19 bases in the middle. Germline V lookup: CDR1 SGHNT, CDR2 YENEEA. The CDR3 is made up of 15 amino acids. CDR3 sequence (DNA): TGTGCCAGCAGCCCCCGGTTAGCCGAGGAGTATGAGCAGTTCTTC. Its protein is CASSPRLAEEYEQFF.

The V call is TRBV27, the J call TRBJ1-5; TRBD1 agrees at 9 bases. V trimming: 4 bases; J trimming: 3 bases; junction bases outside the gene matches: 4. The V gene's germline CDR1 is MNHEY and CDR2 SMNVEV (reference sequence). The CDR3 extends over 15 amino acids. The CDR3 DNA sequence: TGTGCCAGCAGTTCGGGACAGGGCCTCAATCAGCCCCAGCATTTT. Translating gives CASSSGQGLNQPQHF.